The rows below give T cell receptor beta chains drawn from one sample of a study of blood T cell repertoires in COVID-19. Sequenced by immunoSEQ multiplex PCR; TCRdb stores in-frame clones only, minus some. Of tens of thousands of clones detected, 89% appear once; the ten largest clones hold roughly 5.3%. The specimen sequenced was peripheral blood. These receptors came from a man in his 60s with active COVID-19. Both conserved end residues are part of each CDR3.

V	J	CDR3
TRBV7-2	TRBJ2-1	CASSQQAGERGEQFF
TRBV2	TRBJ2-2	CASSGATRNAGGGLFF
TRBV7-8	TRBJ2-3	CASSRWTSGEGSVTQYF
TRBV18	TRBJ2-7	CASSPRTGAHEQYF
TRBV11-2	TRBJ2-3	CASSHNPTDTQYF
TRBV5-1	TRBJ2-2	CASRERTGATGELFF
TRBV11-2	TRBJ2-7	CASSFSSGAGGYEQYF
TRBV11-3	TRBJ2-1	CASSSGTGYNEQFF
TRBV6-2/TRBV6-3	TRBJ2-3	CASSPRLTDTQYF
TRBV11-2	TRBJ2-5	CASSFPPSGKETQYF
TRBV19	TRBJ2-7	CASRFSLAGAYEQYF
TRBV28	TRBJ2-5	CASSLLAPQETQYF
TRBV24-1	TRBJ2-7	CATSDSPGTSGSYEQYF
TRBV24-1	TRBJ2-3	CATSVSGPSTDTQYF
TRBV29-1	TRBJ2-3	CSVRRGSTDTQYF
TRBV6-2/TRBV6-3	TRBJ1-5	CASSYGTGGYQPQHF
TRBV27	TRBJ2-5	CASSLKSGQETQYF
TRBV4-2	TRBJ2-1	CASSQDLPNEQFF
TRBV6-5	TRBJ2-7	CASSSSLAGALYEQYF
TRBV7-9	TRBJ2-1	CASRSNPRSVGGFEQFF
TRBV27	TRBJ2-3	CASTTSRGSTDTQYF
TRBV9	TRBJ2-3	CASSPRGGSTDTQYF
TRBV19	TRBJ1-6	CASRDRDSPLHF
TRBV5-8	TRBJ2-3	CASSPARRRTDTQYF
TRBV28	TRBJ2-7	CASSLQQGNAAQYF
TRBV28	TRBJ2-1	CASSQGLAGGLDEQFF
TRBV9	TRBJ2-1	CASSVSGSLDEQFF
TRBV21-1	TRBJ2-7	CASSKAVYAWTGSYHEQYF
TRBV9	TRBJ1-4	CASSADLDRGFHGTNEKLFF
TRBV7-3	TRBJ2-5	CASSASRGTSGKETQYF
TRBV6-7	TRBJ2-1	CASSPRWNEQFF
TRBV9	TRBJ1-5	CASSPGRDQPQHF
TRBV24-1	TRBJ2-1	CATSDFLGGRNYNEQFF
TRBV5-1	TRBJ2-7	CASNQWLQGGSYEQYF
TRBV7-2	TRBJ2-1	CASTTRQGAVTPNEQFF
TRBV4-1	TRBJ1-2	CASSQQVRVVTGYTF
TRBV29-1	TRBJ1-1	CSAGQGNTEAFF
TRBV6-2/TRBV6-3	TRBJ2-5	CASSYKASGRGETQYF
TRBV5-4	TRBJ2-3	CASSLGQDSTDTQYF
TRBV9	TRBJ1-1	CASSVTTGTEAFF
TRBV7-7	TRBJ2-5	CASSSTSGGETQYF
TRBV2	TRBJ1-1	CASSERASTGGAAFF
TRBV6-2/TRBV6-3	TRBJ1-5	CASSYGRESNQPQHF
TRBV5-1	TRBJ2-7	CASRRDTGGEQYF
TRBV14	TRBJ2-5	CASSQDAGVFTETQYF
TRBV10-1	TRBJ2-1	CASRSKLAGVGYNEQFF
TRBV7-2	TRBJ2-7	CASSLAGASGTLFYEQYF
TRBV18	TRBJ2-7	CASSTGPLISEQYF